These T cell receptor beta chains were read from a single sample in a study of spatial heterogeneity in lung cancer. MiXCR was run by TCRdb on the 5' RACE reads, yielding one entry per CDR3 protein. The sample yields around 3,900 distinct CDR3 sequences, roughly 16% seen once. Sample: PBMCs, taken at surgery. The receptors were sampled from a male donor with early-stage non-small cell lung cancer. CDR3s include the opening cysteine and the closing phenylalanine or tryptophan. D genes are given only for firm matches. A clone size is listed for some rows: how often the clone was seen (once, few, many), or a class if it is expanded.

V,D,size,J,CDR3,DNA
TRBV7-9,-,medium-sized,TRBJ2-2,CASTPTGELFF,TGTGCCAGCACCCCCACCGGGGAGCTGTTTTTT
TRBV7-8,-,many,TRBJ2-3,CASSLARRGGGNTQYF,TGTGCCAGCAGCTTAGCACGGAGGGGGGGGGGAAATACGCAGTATTTT
TRBV12-5,TRBD1,-,TRBJ2-5,CASGPGTAAETQYF,TGTGCTAGTGGTCCGGGGACAGCGGCAGAGACCCAGTACTTC
TRBV11-3,TRBD2,medium-sized,TRBJ2-5,CASTNGLAGETQYF,TGTGCCAGCACTAACGGACTAGCGGGAGAGACCCAGTACTTC
TRBV9,-,-,TRBJ2-1,CASSVDNRLEQFF,TGTGCCAGCAGCGTAGACAACCGTCTTGAGCAGTTCTTC
TRBV28,-,medium-sized,TRBJ1-5,CASSLGVGGAQHF,TGTGCCAGCAGTCTCGGGGTCGGAGGGGCCCAGCATTTT
TRBV6-4,-,once,TRBJ2-1,CASSERDFDEQFF,TGTGCCAGCAGTGAGCGGGATTTTGATGAGCAGTTCTTC
TRBV7-2,TRBD2,-,TRBJ2-5,CASSPSSGRAETQYF,TGTGCCAGCAGCCCCTCTAGCGGGAGGGCAGAGACCCAGTACTTC
TRBV25-1,-,many,TRBJ2-7,CASSEGVDYHYEQYF,TGTGCCAGCAGTGAAGGAGTGGACTATCACTACGAGCAGTACTTC
TRBV20-1,-,-,TRBJ1-5,CSARIRGNQPQHF,TGCAGTGCCAGGATCCGGGGCAATCAGCCCCAGCATTTT
TRBV6-2/TRBV6-3,TRBD1,many,TRBJ1-1,CASMGQGRNTEAFF,TGTGCCAGCATGGGACAGGGAAGAAACACTGAAGCTTTCTTT
TRBV20-1,-,-,TRBJ1-3,CSARPRRASGNTIYF,TGCAGTGCTAGACCCCGGAGGGCCTCTGGAAACACCATATATTTT